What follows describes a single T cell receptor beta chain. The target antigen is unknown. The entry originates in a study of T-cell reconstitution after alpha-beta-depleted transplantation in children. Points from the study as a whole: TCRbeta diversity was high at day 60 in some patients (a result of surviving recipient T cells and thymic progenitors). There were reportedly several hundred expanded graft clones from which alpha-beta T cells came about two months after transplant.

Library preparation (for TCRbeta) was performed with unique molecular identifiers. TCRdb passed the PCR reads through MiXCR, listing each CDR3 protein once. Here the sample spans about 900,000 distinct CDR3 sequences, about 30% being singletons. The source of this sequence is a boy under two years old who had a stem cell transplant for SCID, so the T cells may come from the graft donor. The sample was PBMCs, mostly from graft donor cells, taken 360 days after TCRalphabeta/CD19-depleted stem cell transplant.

CDR3 in amino acids: CASSLRPSLAGGQDTQYF. Here the CDR3 DNA reads TGTGCCAGCAGCTTAAGACCCTCACTAGCGGGGGGGCAAGATACGCAGTATTTT. J is TRBJ2-3 and V is TRBV11-2; 13 positions agree with TRBD2. CDR3 size: 18 residues. CDR1 and CDR2 from the germline V gene are SGHAT and FQNNGV. Unmatched junction bases numbered 10, after V lost 2 bases and J lost 5 bases.